The rows below give T cell receptor beta chains drawn from one sample of a study of blood T cell repertoires in COVID-19. Sequencing was performed with immunoSEQ multiplex PCR; in TCRdb, only in-frame clones are kept and a portion is missing. The sample contains about 44,000 clones, about 85% of which appear only once. The sample consisted of peripheral blood. The receptor set was obtained from a woman aged 80 or over in a cohort sampled during active or convalescent COVID-19. Both conserved end residues are part of each CDR3. Each record gives: V gene, D gene, clone size, J gene, CDR3 DNA, CDR3 protein. A D gene is named only where the DNA matches it firmly. Part of the rows lack a size; the others show once, few, many or a class for expanded clones.

>TRBV19|-|-|TRBJ1-2
TGTGCCAGTAGTCGGGGAATCGACTATGGCTACACCTTC
CASSRGIDYGYTF
>TRBV7-2|-|-|TRBJ1-2
TGTGCCAGCACCCCATCAGGGATTCTACATGGCTACACCTTC
CASTPSGILHGYTF
>TRBV9|TRBD2|-|TRBJ2-1
TGTGCCAGCAGCGTACCTCTAGCGGGAGGGTATCATCCCTACAATGAGCAGTTCTTC
CASSVPLAGGYHPYNEQFF
>TRBV5-1|TRBD1|-|TRBJ2-1
TGCGCCAGCAGCTTGGGGAGGACAGGGATCAATGAGCAGTTCTTC
CASSLGRTGINEQFF
>TRBV19|-|-|TRBJ1-5
TGTGCCAGTAGTATAGATAGGGCAGGGGCCCAGCCCCAGCATTTT
CASSIDRAGAQPQHF
>TRBV5-1|-|once|TRBJ1-2
TGCGCCAGCAGCCCAGAAAGTAACTATGGCTACACCTTC
CASSPESNYGYTF
>TRBV11-3|TRBD2|-|TRBJ2-7
TGTGCCAGCAGCTCGACTAGCCGCCGATTCTACGAGCAGTACTTC
CASSSTSRRFYEQYF
>TRBV4-2|-|few|TRBJ1-2
TGTGCCAGCAGAGTTGGCCGTAACTATGGCTACACCTTC
CASRVGRNYGYTF
>TRBV28|TRBD1|-|TRBJ1-1
TGTGCCAGCAGTATTACGACAGGGGGAGACACTGAAGCTTTCTTT
CASSITTGGDTEAFF
>TRBV14|-|-|TRBJ2-3
TGTGCCAGCAGCCAAGGGATTAGCAGCCAAGGCACAGATACGCAGTATTTT
CASSQGISSQGTDTQYF
>TRBV30|TRBD2|-|TRBJ2-1
TGTGCCTGGCGGGGACTAAACTCCTACAATGAGCAGTTCTTC
CAWRGLNSYNEQFF
>TRBV6-5|-|-|TRBJ2-3
TGTGCCAGCAGTTACCTAGCCGATTCCACAGATACGCAGTATTTT
CASSYLADSTDTQYF
>TRBV24-1|TRBD2|-|TRBJ2-1
TGTGCCACCAGTGGGGAGGGCAGCTCCTACAATGAGCAGTTCTTC
CATSGEGSSYNEQFF
>TRBV29-1|TRBD2|-|TRBJ2-7
TGCAGCGTTGAAGGGCGGGGACTAGCGGGAGGCTCTGAGCAGTACTTC
CSVEGRGLAGGSEQYF
>TRBV10-3|TRBD1|-|TRBJ1-1
TGTGCCATCAGGCGACAGGGGATCGGCACTGAAGCTTTCTTT
CAIRRQGIGTEAFF
>TRBV2|-|-|TRBJ1-5
TGTGCCAGCAGTGGCCAGGGAAGGGATCAGCCCCAGCATTTT
CASSGQGRDQPQHF
>TRBV30|TRBD2|-|TRBJ2-5
TGTGCCTGGAGTCCTAGACTAGCGGGGACTACGGGGGAGACCCAGTACTTC
CAWSPRLAGTTGETQYF
>TRBV6-4|-|-|TRBJ2-7
TGTGCAGCAGTGACCGACACCCGCAAGTACTTC
CAAVTDTRKYF
>TRBV30|TRBD2|-|TRBJ2-5
TGTGCCTGGAGTTCCATTAGGACTAGCGCTAAATTGGCCCTCCAAGAGACCCAGTACTTC
CAWSSIRTSAKLALQETQYF
>TRBV6-5|-|once|TRBJ2-7
TGTGCCAGCAGGTTCCTGTCGGGGGAATACGAGCAGTACTTC
CASRFLSGEYEQYF
>TRBV13|TRBD2|-|TRBJ2-5
TGTGCCAGCAGCTCGCCACCTAGCGGGAGCGGCCAAGAGACCCAGTACTTC
CASSSPPSGSGQETQYF
>TRBV28|TRBD1|-|TRBJ1-5
TGTGCCAGCAATGACAGGGGCGATCAGCCCCAGCATTTT
CASNDRGDQPQHF
>TRBV5-1|TRBD1|-|TRBJ2-7
TGCGCCAGCCGTCCCGCCCTGACGGGACAGGGGGACTCCTACGAGCAGTACTTC
CASRPALTGQGDSYEQYF
>TRBV7-2|-|-|TRBJ1-2
TGTGCCAGCAGCTTAGAAGGGGTGACGGGCTACACCTTC
CASSLEGVTGYTF
>TRBV13|-|-|TRBJ2-2
TGTGCCAGCAGCTCACAGGGGAACACCGGGGAGCTGTTTTTT
CASSSQGNTGELFF
>TRBV27|-|-|TRBJ1-1
TGTGCCAGCTCCCCCGGGGGGAGGGCTGAAGCTTTCTTT
CASSPGGRAEAFF
>TRBV12-3/TRBV12-4|-|once|TRBJ2-2
TGTGCCAGCAGTTTACCAGGGACCGGGGAGCTGTTTTTT
CASSLPGTGELFF
>TRBV5-3|TRBD1|-|TRBJ1-5
TGTGCCAGAAGCACTGGGACAGGGGGCGTCTCTCTATATAGCAATCAGCCCCAGCATTTT
CARSTGTGGVSLYSNQPQHF
>TRBV10-2|-|-|TRBJ2-3
TGCGCCAGCAGGCGATCAGGGAGCACAGATACGCAGTATTTT
CASRRSGSTDTQYF
>TRBV29-1|TRBD1|-|TRBJ2-7
TGCAGCGCCTCCAGGGGGACCCCCTACGAGCAGTACTTC
CSASRGTPYEQYF
>TRBV10-1|TRBD2|-|TRBJ2-7
TGCGCCAGCAGTGGGAGGGGGACCCTAGGGGGGGTCGTAGCGGGAGGTGGGTACGAGCAGTACTTC
CASSGRGTLGGVVAGGGYEQYF
>TRBV5-6|TRBD2|-|TRBJ2-5
TGTGCCAGCAGCTTGTGGGTAGCGGGGGGGCCTAGGTCCAAGACCCAGTACTTC
CASSLWVAGGPRSKTQYF
>TRBV12-3/TRBV12-4|TRBD1|-|TRBJ1-2
TGTGCCAGCACTAAGGGACAGAATTATGGCTACACCTTC
CASTKGQNYGYTF
>TRBV7-2|-|few|TRBJ2-4
TGTGCCAGCAGCTTAGATGGGTTCAGCGTTGGTTACTTC
CASSLDGFSVGYF
>TRBV5-6|-|-|TRBJ1-2
TGTGCCAGCAGCGCTGGACAAGGTTCGAGCTACACCTTC
CASSAGQGSSYTF
>TRBV5-4|-|once|TRBJ1-5
TGTGCGAGGACCCGTCTTGGCGGAGGGAATAGCAATCAGCCCCAGCATTTT
CARTRLGGGNSNQPQHF
>TRBV6-6|-|-|TRBJ2-2
TGTGCCAGCAGTTACGGGCGCGCAGGCGGGGAGCTGTTTTTT
CASSYGRAGGELFF
>TRBV19|-|-|TRBJ1-1
TGTGCCAGTAGAGACATGAACACTGAAGCTTTCTTT
CASRDMNTEAFF
>TRBV5-1|-|-|TRBJ2-7
TGCGCCAGCAGCACCCCCGGGTCATACGAGCAGTACTTC
CASSTPGSYEQYF
>TRBV5-4|-|-|TRBJ2-1
TGTGCCAGCAGCTCTTACAGGGATTACAATGAGCAGTTCTTC
CASSSYRDYNEQFF
>TRBV5-6|-|-|TRBJ1-1
TGTGCCAGCAGCTTGGCCTTCGGAGGATTTGACACTGAAGCTTTCTTT
CASSLAFGGFDTEAFF
>TRBV29-1|TRBD1|-|TRBJ1-2
TGCAGCGTGGCCCATAGGGGGCTTAACTATGGCTACACCTTC
CSVAHRGLNYGYTF
>TRBV3-1/TRBV3-2|-|-|TRBJ1-2
TGTGCCAGCAGCCAAGCGGGGGGCTACACCTTC
CASSQAGGYTF
>TRBV10-1|TRBD2|-|TRBJ2-1
TGCGCCAGCGCTACCGGACTAGCGGGCAATGAGCAGTTCTTC
CASATGLAGNEQFF
>TRBV11-3|-|few|TRBJ2-5
TGTGCCAGCAGCAAAAGCTTCCAAGAGACCCAGTACTTC
CASSKSFQETQYF
>TRBV12-5|-|once|TRBJ1-1
TGTGCTAGTGGTTTTTCCGCAGGGGCGAACACTGAAGCTTTCTTT
CASGFSAGANTEAFF
>TRBV7-9|-|-|TRBJ1-3
TGTGCCAGCAGCTTAGGGGGGACAACTAGGAACACCATATATTTT
CASSLGGTTRNTIYF
>TRBV30|-|-|TRBJ1-2
TGTGCCTCCCGGGGGGGGGCGAGCTACACCTTC
CASRGGASYTF
>TRBV29-1|-|-|TRBJ2-3
TGCAGCGTTGTACAGTATCAGGATACGCAGTATTTT
CSVVQYQDTQYF
>TRBV18|TRBD2|-|TRBJ2-7
TGTGCCAGCTCACTTACTAGCGGGGGGGTCTACGAGCAGTACTTC
CASSLTSGGVYEQYF
>TRBV4-1|TRBD1|-|TRBJ1-2
TGCGCCAGCAGCCAAGATTGGCAGGGGGCAGCTAACTATGGCTACACCTTC
CASSQDWQGAANYGYTF
>TRBV5-4|TRBD2|-|TRBJ2-5
TGTGCCAGCAGCAACCTAGCGGGACACCAAGAGACCCAGTACTTC
CASSNLAGHQETQYF
>TRBV6-5|TRBD2|-|TRBJ2-7
TGTGCCAGCAGTTATGGCGGACTAGCCACCTACGAGCAGTACTTC
CASSYGGLATYEQYF
>TRBV11-3|TRBD1|-|TRBJ2-7
TGTGCCATCAGGGACAGGGGGCAATACGAGCAGTACTTC
CAIRDRGQYEQYF
>TRBV10-3|-|-|TRBJ2-7
TGTGCCATCAGTCTGAATGCGCTACCCTCCTACGAGCAGTACTTC
CAISLNALPSYEQYF
>TRBV11-2|-|-|TRBJ1-1
TGTGCCAGCAGCTTAGACAGGGTCACTGAAGCTTTCTTT
CASSLDRVTEAFF
>TRBV5-4|TRBD2|-|TRBJ2-7
TGTGCCAGCAGCTTGGGTCTAGTGACTAGCAACGAGCAGTACTTC
CASSLGLVTSNEQYF